The 22 T cell receptor beta chains reported below all come from one sample, sequenced in a study of identical twins (dated by TCRdb to 2015 to 2016). The method behind the library was 5' RACE. The sequencer was an Illumina HiSeq 2000. The public reads were run again by TCRdb, first through fastp at Q25 and then through MiXCR, and only productive beta chains were kept. Each CDR3 protein gets just one entry, which takes the most common genes and DNA from the rows behind it. The table for this sample lists some 500,000 distinct CDR3 sequences; over 11% of them were counted only once. The ten largest clones add up to around 0.98% of the sample. The sample also formed part of further work on yellow fever vaccine responses in identical twins.

The sample comprised CD4+ T cells sorted from blood. Receptor source: a woman between 18 and 30 years old in good health.

The chain employs TRBV3-1 and TRBJ2-1, with D possibly being TRBD2 (7 bases). V lost 3 bases and J lost 8, with 17 bases in between. Looked up from germline, CDR1 is LGHDT and CDR2 is YNNKEL (reference sequence). The CDR3 length is 15 residues. CDR3 loop: CASSQRGGKSDEQFF. The CDR3 DNA follows: TGTGCCAGCAGCCAGAGGGGGGGCAAGTCAGATGAGCAGTTCTTC.

The genes are TRBV6-5 and TRBJ1-5, with a weak D call TRBD1 (6 bases). Trimming left V 2 bases short and J 7 bases short, with 15 bases between. This CDR3 is built from 15 residues. Germline CDR1 reads MNHEY; CDR2 reads SVGAGI. CDR3 region: CASSYGGRTGQPQHF. CDR3 DNA: TGTGCCAGCAGTTACGGGGGGCGCACCGGACAGCCCCAGCATTTT.

This clonotype was seen a few times. Here the CDR3 DNA reads TGCAGTGCTCCCTCTCCCGGGAGAACGCACGAGCAGTACTTC. Residues: CSAPSPGRTHEQYF. V usage is TRBV20-1 and J usage is TRBJ2-7, with a tentative D call TRBD2 (6 bases). CDR1 is DFQATT and CDR2 is SNEGSKA in the germline V gene (reference sequence). The CDR3 extends over 14 amino acids. V shed 5 bases and J shed 5 bases, with 19 bases lying between them.

This clonotype was picked up many times. The chain joins TRBV28 to TRBJ1-5, with unresolved D. Germline V lookup: CDR1 MDHEN, CDR2 SYDVKM. The CDR3 has 14 residues. Trimming removed 2 bases at V and 2 bases at J, with 7 bases between. Written as DNA, the CDR3 is TGTGCCAGCAGTTTAGATTGGGGCAATCAGCCCCAGCATTTT. Residues: CASSLDWGNQPQHF.

This clonotype was seen a handful of times. The chain joins TRBV20-1 to TRBJ1-2; no firm D call. This CDR3 region has 11 residues. V was clipped by 7 bases and J by 4 bases, with 10 bases between them. Germline CDR1 is DFQATT and CDR2 is SNEGSKA (reference sequence). DNA for the CDR3: TGCAGTGTTGGGAATAGCTATGGCTACACCTTC. This translates into CSVGNSYGYTF.

The chain employs TRBV6-2 or TRBV6-3 and TRBJ2-7; D is perhaps TRBD1 or TRBD2 (5 bases each). The germline gives CDR1 MNHEY, CDR2 SVGEGT. The CDR3 contains 16 residues. The V and J ends lost 5 bases and 5 bases respectively, with 22 bases between them. The CDR3 DNA sequence: TGTGCCAGCAGTGCCTCGGGGCCGGGCTGGACTCACGAGCAGTACTTC. Its translation is CASSASGPGWTHEQYF.

The chain recombines TRBV7-2 with TRBJ2-5; D is perhaps TRBD2 (5 bases). The germline CDR1 and CDR2 sequences are SGHTA and FQGNSA. V was trimmed by 0 bases and J by 2 bases, leaving 10 bases between them. The CDR3 runs to 15 residues. Here the CDR3 reads CASSLASGEQETQYF. The CDR3 DNA is TGTGCCAGCAGCTTAGCGTCCGGGGAGCAAGAGACCCAGTACTTC.

The rearrangement links TRBV2 to TRBJ2-1; 7 nucleotides align to TRBD1. After removal of 8 bases from V and 5 bases from J, the junction contained 9 bases not matched to a gene. Germline V CDR1 and CDR2: SNHLY, FYNNEI. This CDR3 region has 14 residues. CDR3 residues: CASADREINNEQFF. In DNA, the CDR3 is TGTGCCAGCGCCGACAGGGAAATAAACAATGAGCAGTTCTTC. Full variable domain (outside the CDR3, taken from reference TRBV2 and TRBJ2-1): EPEVTQTPSHQVTQMGQEVILRCVPISNHLYFYWYRQILGQKVEFLVSFYNNEISEKSEIFDDQFSVERPDGSNFTLKIRSTKLEDSAMYFCASADREINNEQFFGPGTRLTVL.

This chain joins TRBV10-3 and TRBJ2-7; D remains unclear. Trimming took 4 bases from V and 7 from J, leaving 20 bases between them. The CDR3 is 15 amino acids. Germline CDR1 reads ENHRY; CDR2 reads SYGVKD. CDR3 amino acids: CAISGVPWESREQYF. The CDR3 DNA reads as TGTGCCATCAGTGGAGTTCCGTGGGAATCTAGGGAGCAGTACTTC.

V gene TRBV10-3 combines with J gene TRBJ2-2; 7 nucleotides line up with TRBD1. V shed 6 bases, J shed 6 bases, and the junction held 4 bases outside the gene matches. This CDR3 is 13 amino acids long. The germline gives CDR1 ENHRY, CDR2 SYGVKD. The CDR3 region is CAISGTGAGELFF. CDR3 sequence (DNA): TGTGCCATCAGCGGAACAGGGGCCGGGGAGCTGTTTTTT.

V is TRBV2 and J is TRBJ2-3; D not resolved. The V gene lost 7 bases and the J gene lost 3 bases, with 11 bases spanning the gap. The CDR3 extends over 13 amino acids. CDR1 is SNHLY and CDR2 is FYNNEI in the germline V gene. The CDR3 region is CASTKRPTDTQYF. The DNA of the CDR3 is TGTGCCAGCACGAAGCGACCAACAGATACGCAGTATTTT.

V gene TRBV6-4 combines with J gene TRBJ1-1; tentative D call: TRBD1 (5 bases). This CDR3 is 15 amino acids long. The germline gives CDR1 MRHNA, CDR2 SNTAGT. Deletions cut 2 bases from V and 4 bases from J, with 14 bases between. In DNA, the CDR3 is TGTGCCAGCAGTGACGGTCAAGGAGGGACCACTGAAGCTTTCTTT. Amino acids: CASSDGQGGTTEAFF.

This clonotype was seen a few times. This chain uses TRBV4-2 with TRBJ2-3, with D possibly TRBD1 on 6 matching bases. V lost 1 base and J lost 5, with 25 bases in between. The CDR3 loop spans 19 amino acids. In germline, CDR1 is LGHNA, CDR2 YNFKEQ. This CDR3 is CASSQVRPRARGNEDTQYF. The CDR3 DNA reads TGTGCCAGCAGCCAAGTGAGGCCTCGGGCTAGGGGGAACGAAGATACGCAGTATTTT.

This clonotype was seen many times. The chain's CDR3 is CASSEYRGASYNEQFF. In DNA form, the CDR3 reads TGTGCCAGCAGTGAGTACAGGGGGGCCTCCTACAATGAGCAGTTCTTC. V is TRBV6-1 and J is TRBJ2-1, with TRBD1 identical over 8 bases. V dropped 3 bases and J dropped 0; count of bases not matched to a gene: 4. CDR1 and CDR2 from the germline V gene are MNHNS and SASEGT. The CDR3 sequence is 16 residues long.

The chain uses TRBV5-1 and TRBJ2-3, with 12 positions matching TRBD2. This CDR3 is 16 amino acids long. V was pared by 4 bases and J by 6 bases, with 9 bases of the junction left unmatched. Germline-derived CDR1 and CDR2 are SGHRS and YFSETQ. The CDR3 DNA reads as TGCGCCAGCAGCCTCGCTAGCGGGGGGGCCTCGGATACGCAGTATTTT. This encodes CASSLASGGASDTQYF.

V gene TRBV6-2 or TRBV6-3 combines with J gene TRBJ2-1; tentatively, D is TRBD2 (5 bases). CDR1 is MNHEY, CDR2 SVGEGT, per germline. CDR3 size: 12 residues. With 6 bases removed from V and 8 bases from J, the gap between germline ends came to 11 bases. CDR3 DNA: TGTGCCAGCAGCCTCCGGAGGTATGAGCAGTTCTTC. This encodes CASSLRRYEQFF.

The chain is built from TRBV13 and TRBJ2-7; D not certain. The CDR3 spans 13 residues. Germline CDR1 is PRHDT and CDR2 is FYEKMQ (reference sequence). The ends were cut back, 5 bases at V and 2 bases at J, with 10 bases in the middle. The CDR3 sequence is CASSPPTAYEQYF. The CDR3 DNA reads TGTGCCAGCAGCCCCCCGACCGCCTACGAGCAGTACTTC.

This chain links TRBV7-9 with TRBJ2-1; D gene unclear. Trimming shortened V by 1 base and J by 8 bases, and 12 bases separated the two germline ends. The CDR3 has 14 residues. In germline, CDR1 is SEHNR, CDR2 FQNEAQ (reference sequence). CDR3 region: CASSLGNSYDEQFF. The CDR3 nucleotides read TGTGCCAGCAGCTTAGGGAACAGTTACGATGAGCAGTTCTTC.

This clonotype was counted at least ten times. V gene TRBV28 combines with J gene TRBJ2-3; TRBD2 might be the D (5 bases). The CDR3 spans 15 residues. V gave up 2 bases and J gave up 3 bases, with 12 bases separating them. Germline values: CDR1 MDHEN, CDR2 SYDVKM. CDR3 residues: CASSLAGEGTDTQYF. The CDR3 DNA follows: TGTGCCAGCAGTTTAGCAGGAGAGGGAACAGATACGCAGTATTTT.

This clonotype was seen more than once but under ten times. The chain is built from TRBV24-1 and TRBJ2-5; no clear D gene. The CDR3 is made up of 15 amino acids. The germline gives CDR1 KGHDR, CDR2 SFDVKD. V lost 9 bases, J lost 0 bases, and 16 bases lay in between. The DNA for the CDR3 is TGTGCCACCGGGTCGAGCATACGGAACCAAGAGACCCAGTACTTC. Its translation: CATGSSIRNQETQYF.

The gene calls are TRBV5-5 and TRBJ2-1, with 7 positions matching TRBD2. The CDR3 consists of 15 residues. Trimming cost V 1 base and J 4 bases; bases outside gene matches: 5. Germline lookup yields CDR1 SGHKS and CDR2 YYEKEE (reference sequence). The CDR3 DNA follows: TGTGCCAGCAGCTTGAGTCTAGCGGATTACAATGAGCAGTTCTTC. Protein product: CASSLSLADYNEQFF.

This clonotype was recorded many times. V usage is TRBV3-1 and J usage is TRBJ2-3, with D unclear. CDR1 and CDR2 from the germline V gene are LGHDT and YNNKEL (reference sequence). V gave up 1 base and J gave up 0 bases, with 8 bases separating them. The CDR3 length is 15 residues. The CDR3 DNA reads as TGTGCCAGCAGCCAAGGCCCTACTAGCACAGATACGCAGTATTTT. It encodes CASSQGPTSTDTQYF.